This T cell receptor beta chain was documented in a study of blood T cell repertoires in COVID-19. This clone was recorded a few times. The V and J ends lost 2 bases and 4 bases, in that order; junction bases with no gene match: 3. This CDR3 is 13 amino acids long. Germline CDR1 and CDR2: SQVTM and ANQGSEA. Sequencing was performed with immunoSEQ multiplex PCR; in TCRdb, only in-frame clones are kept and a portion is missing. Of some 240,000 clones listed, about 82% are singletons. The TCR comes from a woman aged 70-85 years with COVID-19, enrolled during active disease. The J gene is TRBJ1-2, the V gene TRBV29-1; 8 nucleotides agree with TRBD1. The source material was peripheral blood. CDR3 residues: CSVEPTGAYGYTF. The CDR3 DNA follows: TGCAGCGTTGAACCGACAGGGGCCTATGGCTACACCTTC.